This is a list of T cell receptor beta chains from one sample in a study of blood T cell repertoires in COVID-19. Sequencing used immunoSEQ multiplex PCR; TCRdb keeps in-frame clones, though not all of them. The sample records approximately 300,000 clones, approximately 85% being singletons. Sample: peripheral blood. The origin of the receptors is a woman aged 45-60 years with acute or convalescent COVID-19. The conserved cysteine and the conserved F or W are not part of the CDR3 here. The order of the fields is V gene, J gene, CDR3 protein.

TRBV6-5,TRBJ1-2,ASSQRYRGYGYT
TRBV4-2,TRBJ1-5,ASSQGPGDQDQPQH
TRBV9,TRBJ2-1,ASSRGWTYNEQF
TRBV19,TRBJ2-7,ASSIGKGLYEQY
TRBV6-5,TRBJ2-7,ASSYSRDRSYEQY
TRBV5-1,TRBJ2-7,ASSFSGTNYEQY
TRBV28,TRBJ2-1,ASSRTSGDNEQF
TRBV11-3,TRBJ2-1,ASSLGLVNEQF
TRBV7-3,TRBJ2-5,ASSPGLAQETQY
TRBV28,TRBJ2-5,ASSPHSTSGRETQY
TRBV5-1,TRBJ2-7,ASSLEQGALWAYEQY
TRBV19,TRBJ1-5,ASMTRRGNQPQH
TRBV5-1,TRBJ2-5,ASSLGTNQETQY
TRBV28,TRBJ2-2,ASSLTGFVGELF
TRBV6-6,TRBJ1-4,ASSTGGNNEKLF
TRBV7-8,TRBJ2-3,ASSSDIASTDTQY
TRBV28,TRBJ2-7,ASSNPKAGVLYEQY
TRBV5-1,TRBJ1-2,ASSLGSGDWTKGGYT
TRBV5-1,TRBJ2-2,ASTLQPSGIGNTGELF
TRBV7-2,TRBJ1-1,ASSLRHARNTEAF
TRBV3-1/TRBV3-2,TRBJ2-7,ASSQGLAFYEQY
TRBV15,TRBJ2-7,ATSFLAGPSYEQY
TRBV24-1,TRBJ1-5,ATSTGQASNQPQH
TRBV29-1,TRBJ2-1,SVEGGFLMDRDVRVMTNEQF
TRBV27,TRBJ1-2,ASSLRQGYGYT
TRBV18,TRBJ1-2,ASSRTGGDGYT
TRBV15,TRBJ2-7,ATSRTKGGGNEQY
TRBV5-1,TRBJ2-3,ATERGTGSTDTQY
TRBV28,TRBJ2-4,ASSGTHRRDIQY
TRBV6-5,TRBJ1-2,ASSYDSSFNYGYT
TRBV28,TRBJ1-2,ASSPPGQGWGYT
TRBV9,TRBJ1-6,ASSGRQGLGSPLH
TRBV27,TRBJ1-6,ASSRSGTVGLSSYNSPLH
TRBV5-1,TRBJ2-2,ASRGGRTGELF
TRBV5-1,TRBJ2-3,ASSTVGADTQY
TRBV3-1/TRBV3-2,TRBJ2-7,ASSQDSRLLADSYEQY
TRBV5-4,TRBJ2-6,ASSQGEAGANVLT
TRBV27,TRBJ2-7,ASSLGLAVGEQY
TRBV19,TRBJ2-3,ASRQLRDRGRTDTQY
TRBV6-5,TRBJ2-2,ASNPLGGTGELF
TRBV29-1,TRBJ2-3,SVEAAGLDTQY